This T cell receptor beta chain was recovered during a study of T-cell reconstitution after alpha-beta-depleted transplantation in children. Unique molecular identifiers were incorporated during preparation of the TCRbeta library. TCRdb reprocessed the PCR reads with MiXCR, giving one entry per CDR3 protein. The sample has 210,000 or so distinct CDR3 sequences; roughly 10% are singletons. The clonotype was recovered from a human donor who donated a stem cell graft to a child with acute lymphoblastic leukemia. The source was PBMCs from the stem cell graft donor, collected from the stem cell graft.

CDR3 sequence: CASSSNRDGRYEQYF. The CDR3 region has the DNA TGTGCCAGCAGCTCGAACCGGGACGGAAGATACGAGCAGTACTTC. The J gene is TRBJ2-7, the V gene TRBV5-6; D may match TRBD1 or TRBD2 (5 bases each). The ends were cut back, 3 bases at V and 4 bases at J, with 17 bases in the middle. Germline V gene lookup returns CDR1 SGHDT and CDR2 YYEEEE. CDR3 length equals 15 residues.